These 5 T cell receptor beta chains share one sample of origin, sequenced in a study of identical twins. Via MiXCR, TCRdb re-called the 5' RACE reads, giving one row per CDR3 protein. Found here are about 810,000 distinct CDR3 sequences, roughly an eighth of them singletons; the top ten hold around 1.6%. The sample was also linked to a second study, of yellow fever vaccine responses in identical twins.

The sequencing sample was made of PBMCs. The receptors come from a woman between 18 and 30 years old in good health.

This clonotype was seen ten or more times. CDR3 coding DNA: TGTGCCATCAGTAAGGGGGACAGTCTTCGAGAGCAGTACGTC. It translates to CAISKGDSLREQYV. The V and J genes are TRBV10-3 and TRBJ2-7; TRBD1 matches 7 bases. The CDR3 contains 14 residues. V shed 5 bases and J 7 bases; nucleotides not matched to a gene: 11. The V gene's germline CDR1 is ENHRY and CDR2 SYGVKD.

The chain carries TRBV7-9 and TRBJ2-4; 7 bases line up with TRBD1. Germline V gene data show CDR1 as SEHNR and CDR2 as FQNEAQ (reference sequence). The CDR3 has 14 amino acids. V shed 4 bases, J shed 6 bases, and the junction held 6 bases outside the gene matches. CDR3 DNA: TGTGCCAGCAGCTCGACAGGGTCGGGAAACATTCAGTACTTC. It codes for CASSSTGSGNIQYF.

The gene calls are TRBV7-6 and TRBJ2-7, with 7 bases identical to TRBD1. Germline V gene lookup returns CDR1 SGHVS and CDR2 FNYEAQ. V trimming: 4 bases; J trimming: 5 bases; junction bases outside the gene matches: 11. This CDR3 has 15 residues. This CDR3 is CASSSVPGTAHEQYV. The CDR3 DNA sequence: TGTGCCAGCAGCTCCGTGCCGGGGACAGCGCACGAGCAGTACGTC.

The rearrangement joins TRBV12-3 or TRBV12-4 to TRBJ2-1; 7 bases match TRBD1. The CDR3 totals 14 residues. V dropped 5 bases and J dropped 9; count of bases not matched to a gene: 10. CDR3 bases: TGTGCCAGCAGTCGACAGGGCCGCTGGAGTGAGCAGTTCTTC. Translation: CASSRQGRWSEQFF.

This clonotype appeared a few times. J is TRBJ2-3 and V is TRBV25-1; TRBD2 matches at 14 bases. V lost 3 bases and J lost 3; bases outside the gene matches: 5. CDR1 and CDR2 (germline): MGHDK, SYGVNS. The CDR3 is made up of 17 amino acids. The CDR3 here is CASSESGLAGGTDTQYF. DNA of the CDR3: TGTGCCAGCAGTGAGTCCGGACTAGCGGGAGGTACAGATACGCAGTATTTT. Based on the CDR3 plus reference TRBV25-1 and TRBJ2-3, the full variable domain is EADIYQTPRYLVIGTGKKITLECSQTMGHDKMYWYQQDPGMELHLIHYSYGVNSTEKGDLSSESTVSRIRTEHFPLTLESARPSHTSQYLCASSESGLAGGTDTQYFGPGTRLTVL.